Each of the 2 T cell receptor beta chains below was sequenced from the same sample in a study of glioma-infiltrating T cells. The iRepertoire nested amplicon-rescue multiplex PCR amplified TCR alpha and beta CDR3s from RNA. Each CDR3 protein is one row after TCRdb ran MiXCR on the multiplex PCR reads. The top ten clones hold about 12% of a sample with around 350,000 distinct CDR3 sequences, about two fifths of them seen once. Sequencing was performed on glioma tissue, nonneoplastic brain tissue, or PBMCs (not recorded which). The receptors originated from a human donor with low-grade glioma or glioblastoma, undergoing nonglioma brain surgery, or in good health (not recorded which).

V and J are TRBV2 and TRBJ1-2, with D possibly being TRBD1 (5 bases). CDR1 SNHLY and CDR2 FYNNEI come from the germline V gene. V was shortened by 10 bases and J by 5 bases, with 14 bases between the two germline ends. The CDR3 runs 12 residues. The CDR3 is CANETGGYGYTF. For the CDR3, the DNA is TGTGCCAACGAAACCGGGGGATATGGCTACACCTTC.

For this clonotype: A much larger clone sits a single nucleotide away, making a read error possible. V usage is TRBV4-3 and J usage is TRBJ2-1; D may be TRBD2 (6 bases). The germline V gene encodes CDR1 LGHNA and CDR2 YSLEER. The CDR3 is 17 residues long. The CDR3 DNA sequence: TGCGCCAGCATCCAAGATATCGGCGGGACGGGTGGGAGTGAGCAGTTCTTC. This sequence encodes CASIQDIGGTGGSEQFF.